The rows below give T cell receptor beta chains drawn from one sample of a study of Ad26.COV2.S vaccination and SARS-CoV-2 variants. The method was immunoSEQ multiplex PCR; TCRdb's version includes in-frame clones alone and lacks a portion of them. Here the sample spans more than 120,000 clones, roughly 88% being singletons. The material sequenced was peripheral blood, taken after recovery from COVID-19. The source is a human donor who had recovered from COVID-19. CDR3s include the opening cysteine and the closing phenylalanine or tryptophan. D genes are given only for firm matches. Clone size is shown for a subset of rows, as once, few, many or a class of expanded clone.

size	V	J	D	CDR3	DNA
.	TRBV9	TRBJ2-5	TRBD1	CASSAGTGHETQYF	TGTGCCAGCAGCGCCGGGACAGGGCATGAGACCCAGTACTTC
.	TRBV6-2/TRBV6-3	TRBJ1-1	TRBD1	CASSRDRGLTEAFF	TGTGCCAGCAGCCGGGACAGGGGGCTTACTGAAGCTTTCTTT
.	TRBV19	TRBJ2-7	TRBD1	CASSIEQGYEQYF	TGTGCCAGTAGTATAGAACAGGGGTACGAGCAGTACTTC
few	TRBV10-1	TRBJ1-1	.	CASSSRLNTEAFF	TGCGCCAGCAGTTCAAGGCTGAACACTGAAGCTTTCTTT
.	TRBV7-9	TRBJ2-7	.	CASSLEYGQGGPYEQYF	TGTGCCAGCAGCTTAGAATACGGGCAGGGGGGTCCCTACGAGCAGTACTTC
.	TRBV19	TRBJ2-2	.	CASSPDQWGVTGELFF	TGTGCCAGTAGTCCCGACCAATGGGGAGTCACCGGGGAGCTGTTTTTT
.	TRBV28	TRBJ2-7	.	CASRATVGYEQYF	TGTGCCAGCAGGGCCACAGTAGGGTACGAGCAGTACTTC
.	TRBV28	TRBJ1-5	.	CASSFQFGRGSLPNQPQHF	TGTGCCAGCAGTTTTCAGTTTGGCCGGGGTTCTCTTCCAAATCAGCCCCAGCATTTT
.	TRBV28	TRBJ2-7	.	CASSLWSQVDYEQYF	TGTGCCAGCAGTTTATGGTCGCAAGTAGACTACGAGCAGTACTTC
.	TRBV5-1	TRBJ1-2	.	CASSSGHAENYGYTF	TGCGCCAGCAGCTCTGGACACGCCGAAAACTATGGCTACACCTTC
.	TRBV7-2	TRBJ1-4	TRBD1	CASSLDRGDEKLFF	TGTGCCAGCAGCTTAGACAGGGGCGATGAAAAACTGTTTTTT
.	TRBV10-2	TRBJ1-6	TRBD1	CASQGTAGGADNSPLHF	TGCGCCAGCCAGGGGACAGCCGGAGGGGCTGACAATTCACCCCTCCACTTT
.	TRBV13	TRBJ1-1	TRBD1	CASSWGQGFTEAFF	TGTGCCAGCAGCTGGGGACAGGGGTTCACTGAAGCTTTCTTT
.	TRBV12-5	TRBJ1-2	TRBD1	CASGPRDRDANYGYTF	TGTGCTAGTGGTCCACGGGACAGGGACGCTAACTATGGCTACACCTTC
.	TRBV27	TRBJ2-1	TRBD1	CASSSYPRDRLNNEQFF	TGTGCCAGCAGTTCTTACCCCCGGGACAGACTTAACAATGAGCAGTTCTTC
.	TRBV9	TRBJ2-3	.	CASSDRGGSGVGTDTQYF	TGTGCCAGCAGCGATAGGGGGGGAAGCGGGGTCGGGACAGATACGCAGTATTTT
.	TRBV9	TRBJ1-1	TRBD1	CASSAGTGGGKAFF	TGTGCCAGCAGCGCCGGGACAGGGGGCGGAAAAGCTTTCTTT
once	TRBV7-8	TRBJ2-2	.	CASSPAGGTGELFF	TGTGCCAGCAGCCCCGCCGGGGGCACCGGGGAGCTGTTTTTT
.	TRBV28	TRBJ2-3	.	CASSSIQGRRGTDTQYF	TGTGCCAGCAGTTCGATTCAGGGTAGGCGAGGCACAGATACGCAGTATTTT
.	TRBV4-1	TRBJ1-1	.	CASSQDYEGGATEAFF	TGCGCCAGCAGCCAAGATTACGAGGGGGGGGCGACTGAAGCTTTCTTT
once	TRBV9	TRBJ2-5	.	CASSPVPRGTQYF	TGTGCCAGCAGCCCCGTCCCACGGGGGACCCAGTACTTC
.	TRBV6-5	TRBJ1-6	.	CASRARPSYNSPLHF	TGTGCCAGCAGGGCCCGTCCTAGCTATAATTCACCCCTCCACTTT